The 18 T cell receptor beta chains below all came from one sample that was sequenced in a study of blood T cell repertoires in COVID-19 (dated by TCRdb to 2020 to 2021). Receptors were amplified or captured by the immunoSEQ multiplex PCR assay. Imported from immuneACCESS, the table was reduced by TCRdb to in-frame sequences with V and J called. These copies leave out some clones; in studies compared against another copy, an unresolved V gene accounts for under half, and the cause of the remainder is not known. In this sample the table shows about 220,000 clones, 80% to 90% of which occur a single time. About 10% of the sample is in the top ten clones. Material for sequencing was peripheral blood. These receptors were obtained from a man over 45 with active or convalescent COVID-19.

Here the CDR3 reads CASSRNSGDTQYF. CDR3 coding DNA: TGTGCCAGCAGCCGCAACTCGGGAGATACGCAGTATTTT. The chain uses TRBV7-9 and TRBJ2-3; D remains ambiguous. CDR3 length: 13 residues. CDR1 and CDR2 (germline): SEHNR, FQNEAQ (reference sequence). V shed 5 bases and J shed 5 bases, with 11 bases lying between them.

The gene calls are TRBV19 and TRBJ1-1, with 10 bases lining up with TRBD1. Trimming took 4 bases from V and 1 from J; bases not matched to a gene: 6. The CDR3 consists of 16 residues. In germline, CDR1 is LNHDA, CDR2 SQIVND (reference sequence). DNA of the CDR3: TGTGCCAGTAGTACAGGGACAGGGGAAGGGAACACTGAAGCTTTCTTT. As protein: CASSTGTGEGNTEAFF.

This clone was counted only a few times. Other nucleotide sequences in the sample specify the same CDR3. The rearrangement joins TRBV5-4 to TRBJ1-2; 9 bases are a match to TRBD1. The junction had 8 bases not matched to a gene; V was cut back by 3 bases and J by 8 bases. The CDR3 is made up of 14 amino acids. Germline CDR1 SGHNT, CDR2 YYREEE (reference sequence). The chain's CDR3 is CASSWGQGERGYTF. The CDR3 nucleotides read TGTGCCAGCAGCTGGGGACAGGGAGAAAGAGGCTACACCTTC.

The V gene is TRBV4-3, the J gene TRBJ2-6, with TRBD1 matching over 10 bases. V trimming: 0 bases; J trimming: 1 base; junction bases outside the gene matches: 9. The CDR3 has 20 residues. CDR1 and CDR2 (germline): LGHNA, YSLEER. The CDR3 loop is CASSQDRLGQGSSGANVLTF. The CDR3 coding sequence is TGCGCCAGCAGCCAAGATCGTTTGGGACAGGGGAGTTCTGGGGCCAACGTCCTGACTTTC.

This clone was detected once. The chain uses TRBV5-4 and TRBJ2-7, with D perhaps TRBD2 (6 bases). The V gene's germline CDR1 is SGHNT and CDR2 YYREEE (reference sequence). V was pared by 4 bases and J by 5 bases, with 19 bases between. The CDR3 length is 15 residues. The CDR3 bases are TGTGCCAGCAGCCTGGAGGGTCAGGGAATCCACGAGCAGTACTTC. It is translated as CASSLEGQGIHEQYF.

The J gene is TRBJ1-1, the V gene TRBV20-1; tentatively, D is TRBD1 (6 bases). Germline lookup yields CDR1 DFQATT and CDR2 SNEGSKA (reference sequence). V shed 3 bases and J shed 0 bases, with 14 bases lying between them. The CDR3 runs 15 residues. This chain's CDR3 is CSASLGASLNTEAFF. The CDR3 DNA follows: TGCAGTGCTAGTCTGGGGGCATCCTTGAACACTGAAGCTTTCTTT.

V usage is TRBV6-6 and J usage is TRBJ1-1, with D maybe TRBD1 (6 bases). V was clipped by 6 bases and J by 6 bases, with 17 bases between them. There are 14 residues in the CDR3. The germline CDR1 and CDR2 sequences are MNHNY and SVGAGI (reference sequence). The CDR3 nucleotides are TGTGCCAGCAGACCCTGGGACATAGGATCTGAAGCTTTCTTT. This encodes CASRPWDIGSEAFF.

The V gene is TRBV7-2, the J gene TRBJ2-3, with 7 bases identical to TRBD2. V gave up 3 bases and J gave up 10 bases; unmatched junction bases: 13. The germline gives CDR1 SGHTA, CDR2 FQGNSA. This CDR3 has 15 residues. The chain's CDR3 is CASSLGETSPYPQYF. DNA for the CDR3: TGTGCCAGCAGCTTGGGAGAGACTAGCCCCTATCCGCAGTATTTT.

The chain employs TRBV7-3 and TRBJ2-2; TRBD1 might be the D (5 bases). V lost 6 bases and J lost 0, with 11 bases in between. This CDR3 comprises 15 residues. Germline V CDR1 and CDR2: SGHTA, FQGTGA. The CDR3, as DNA: TGTGCCAGCAGAACCGACAGTACGAACACCGGGGAGCTGTTTTTT. This sequence encodes CASRTDSTNTGELFF.

The chain is built from TRBV7-9 and TRBJ1-2; possibly TRBD1 for D (6 bases). Deletions cut 5 bases from V and 6 bases from J, with 19 bases between. Germline V gene data show CDR1 as SEHNR and CDR2 as FQNEAQ (reference sequence). This CDR3 is built from 15 residues. As DNA, the CDR3 is TGTGCCAGCAGCACGGGACACGAAAAAGAGGATGGCTACACCTTC. Its protein is CASSTGHEKEDGYTF.

The chain carries TRBV9 and TRBJ1-6, with 9 bases that match TRBD1. Losses at the gene ends were 2 bases for V and 13 bases for J; bases not matched to a gene: 16. In germline, CDR1 is SGDLS, CDR2 YYNGEE. The CDR3 extends over 17 amino acids. The CDR3 loop reads CASSVGTGISGEQPLHF. The DNA for the CDR3 is TGTGCCAGCAGCGTGGGGACAGGGATAAGTGGCGAGCAGCCCCTCCACTTT.

This chain connects TRBV11-2 to TRBJ1-2, with 10 bases identical to TRBD1. CDR3 length: 16 amino acids. V lost 2 bases, J lost 8 bases, and 11 bases stayed unmatched. Germline V lookup: CDR1 SGHAT, CDR2 FQNNGV. The CDR3 is CASSLPRTGGKGGYTF. CDR3 DNA sequence: TGTGCCAGCAGCTTACCAAGGACAGGGGGAAAAGGCGGCTACACCTTC.

The CDR3 loop is CASTLWGASSYNEQFF. The DNA of the CDR3 is TGTGCCAGCACCCTATGGGGCGCTAGCTCCTACAATGAGCAGTTCTTC. The V call is TRBV5-6, the J call TRBJ2-1; possible D gene TRBD1, 5 bases. Germline V gene lookup returns CDR1 SGHDT and CDR2 YYEEEE. The CDR3 is 16 amino acids. V was shortened by 6 bases and J by 0 bases, with 16 bases between the two germline ends.

The CDR3 coding sequence is TGTGCCAGCAGCCCACCGGAGGAGGGAATGAACACTGAAGCTTTCTTT. This codes for CASSPPEEGMNTEAFF. This chain connects TRBV9 to TRBJ1-1; no definite D call. V was shortened by 4 bases and J by 0 bases, with 16 bases between the two germline ends. This CDR3 has 16 amino acids. Germline-derived CDR1 and CDR2 are SGDLS and YYNGEE.

J is TRBJ2-3 and V is TRBV6-5; D gene uncertain. The germline gives CDR1 MNHEY, CDR2 SVGAGI. The CDR3 sequence is 13 residues long. The germline V and J ends were trimmed by 4 bases and 6 bases, with 11 bases remaining between them. CDR3 in DNA: TGTGCCAGCAGTTCCCGGGTCCCCGATACGCAGTATTTT. Protein sequence: CASSSRVPDTQYF.

This clone was counted a few times. The rearrangement links TRBV18 to TRBJ2-3; a possible D gene is TRBD1 (5 bases). The V end was cut by 3 bases, the J end by 0 bases, with 13 bases between. The CDR3 has 16 residues. Germline CDR1 reads KGHSH; CDR2 reads LQKENI. DNA of the CDR3: TGTGCCAGCTCACCGGCTACAGGTTTGAGCACAGATACGCAGTATTTT. Protein: CASSPATGLSTDTQYF. Full variable domain (missing parts from reference TRBV18 and TRBJ2-3): NAGVMQNPRHLVRRRGQEARLRCSPMKGHSHVYWYRQLPEEGLKFMVYLQKENIIDESGMPKERFSAEFPKEGPSILRIQQVVRGDSAAYFCASSPATGLSTDTQYFGPGTRLTVL.

This chain links TRBV28 with TRBJ1-2; D perhaps matches TRBD1 (5 bases). This CDR3 is 13 amino acids long. Germline-derived CDR1 and CDR2 are MDHEN and SYDVKM. With 6 bases removed from V and 1 base from J, the gap between germline ends came to 9 bases. This chain's CDR3 is CASSIDSNYGYTF. CDR3 DNA: TGTGCCAGCAGCATCGACAGTAACTATGGCTACACCTTC.

The J gene is TRBJ2-3, the V gene TRBV6-5, with 8 nucleotides matching TRBD2. CDR1 is MNHEY, CDR2 SVGAGI, per germline. The CDR3 loop spans 15 amino acids. The V segment lost 5 bases and the J segment 8 bases; nucleotides outside the gene matches: 12. The CDR3 DNA follows: TGTGCCAGCAGTCCCTCCCTAGCGGGCTCCGGTACGCAGTATTTT. Amino acid sequence: CASSPSLAGSGTQYF.